Sequencing of this TCR beta chain was carried out in a study of B cell selection in AIRE deficiency. Points from the study as a whole: TCRbeta-only data showed 30% to 40% of shared healthy Treg sequences in healthy Tconv. Shorter CDR3s marked shared Treg sequences, biased toward few non-templated insertions. Of roughly 4,000 shared Treg TCRbeta sequences, about 30% were healthy-only, approximately 9.7% patient-only.

This CDR3 is 15 amino acids long. Germline V lookup: CDR1 SGHVS, CDR2 FNYEAQ. Trimming took 6 bases from V and 0 from J, leaving 11 bases between them. Original handling: Patients' conventional T cells yielded approximately 110,000 distinct TCRbeta sequences; donors' approximately 1.3x10^5. Assay: immunoSEQ multiplex PCR; the TCRdb copy retains only in-frame clones and omits some. The V and J calls and clone size are taken from that table; D and trimming were inferred from the DNA. Of some 23,000 clones in the sample, 97% were seen once. On this clone itself: Its antigen is unknown.

Sorting defined conventional CD4 T cells as CD4+CD127+. This TCR was recovered from a human donor with AIRE deficiency. The chain links TRBV7-6 to TRBJ2-2; D might be TRBD1 (6 bases). The sequencing sample was made of conventional CD4+ T cells sorted from PBMCs. CDR3 coding DNA: TGTGCCAGCAGTGGACAGCCTTCGAACACCGGGGAGCTGTTTTTT. Translated, it gives CASSGQPSNTGELFF.